This is a list of T cell receptor beta chains from one sample in a study of shared clonotypes between healthy human individuals. Some clones are missing from TCRdb's copy, which holds only in-frame ones; the method was immunoSEQ multiplex PCR. The repertoire holds 450,000 to 500,000 clones, with 70% to 80% as singletons. The sample comprised PBMCs. Receptors were obtained from a woman aged 40 to 50 in good health. Some clones in this sample may be carry-over from other donors' samples. Both conserved end residues are part of each CDR3. Fields, in order: D gene, clone size, V gene, J gene, CDR3 DNA, CDR3 protein. D genes are given only for firm matches. A row's size may be missing; if present it is once, few, many or a size class.

d_gene: NA; abundance: NA; v_gene: TRBV23-1; j_gene: TRBJ1-5; CDR3nt: TGCGCCAGCAGTCAGACAAAGGGGCTGGTCGAGTATCAGCCCCAGCATTTT; CDR3aa: CASSQTKGLVEYQPQHF
d_gene: TRBD1; abundance: NA; v_gene: TRBV6-1; j_gene: TRBJ1-5; CDR3nt: TGTGCCAGCAGTGAAGCACCTATAACAGGGGTTAGCAATCAGCCCCAGCATTTT; CDR3aa: CASSEAPITGVSNQPQHF
d_gene: TRBD1; abundance: once; v_gene: TRBV5-1; j_gene: TRBJ1-1; CDR3nt: TGCGCCAGCAGCTTGGGACAGGGGTACACTGAAGCTTTCTTT; CDR3aa: CASSLGQGYTEAFF
d_gene: NA; abundance: NA; v_gene: TRBV28; j_gene: TRBJ1-2; CDR3nt: TGTGCCAGCAGGGGGTTCCGAGGGGTCCCGGGGGGCAAGGAACAGGGCTACTATGGCTACACCTTC; CDR3aa: CASRGFRGVPGGKEQGYYGYTF
d_gene: TRBD2; abundance: NA; v_gene: TRBV30; j_gene: TRBJ2-3; CDR3nt: TGTGCCTGGACTAGCGGGAGTATGGCAGATACGCAGTATTTT; CDR3aa: CAWTSGSMADTQYF
d_gene: TRBD1; abundance: once; v_gene: TRBV7-9; j_gene: TRBJ1-2; CDR3nt: TGTGCCAGCAGCTTACTGGAGGGGGCCTCTGGCTACACCTTC; CDR3aa: CASSLLEGASGYTF
d_gene: NA; abundance: NA; v_gene: TRBV29-1; j_gene: TRBJ1-5; CDR3nt: TGCAGCGCCAGAAAAGATATTGGGGAGGGGGACCAGCCCCAGCATTTT; CDR3aa: CSARKDIGEGDQPQHF
d_gene: NA; abundance: NA; v_gene: TRBV28; j_gene: TRBJ2-7; CDR3nt: TGTGCCAGCAGGAGGGTTAGCTCCTACGAGCAGTACTTC; CDR3aa: CASRRVSSYEQYF
d_gene: NA; abundance: NA; v_gene: TRBV5-1; j_gene: TRBJ2-3; CDR3nt: TGCGCCAGCAGCTTGGGAGTCTCGAGATTCACAGATACGCAGTATTTT; CDR3aa: CASSLGVSRFTDTQYF
d_gene: NA; abundance: NA; v_gene: TRBV10-3; j_gene: TRBJ1-2; CDR3nt: TGTGCCACCGGATTACAGGGCGGCTACACCTTC; CDR3aa: CATGLQGGYTF
d_gene: TRBD1; abundance: NA; v_gene: TRBV11-2; j_gene: TRBJ1-4; CDR3nt: TGTGCCAGCAGCTTACCAACGGGACAGAATGAAAAACTGTTTTTT; CDR3aa: CASSLPTGQNEKLFF
d_gene: TRBD1; abundance: NA; v_gene: TRBV11-2; j_gene: TRBJ2-5; CDR3nt: TGTGCCAGCAGCCCGAACAGGGGGGAGACCCAGTACTTC; CDR3aa: CASSPNRGETQYF
d_gene: NA; abundance: NA; v_gene: TRBV29-1; j_gene: TRBJ2-1; CDR3nt: TGCAGCGTTGACCGGGCTGGAGACAATGAGCAGTTCTTC; CDR3aa: CSVDRAGDNEQFF